One sample yielded the 17 T cell receptor beta chains listed below, sequenced in a study of human T cells and chemical hapten exposure. Noted time point: patch test 3, about 24 weeks after DPC sensitization. Treatment meaning: therapeutic diphenylcyclopropenone sensitization with weekly scalp DPC. TCRdb called the RACE reads again in MiXCR, with one record for every CDR3 protein. Of roughly 200,000 distinct CDR3 sequences listed, around a quarter are singletons. The sample in question was whole blood, obtained in connection with sensitization to the hapten diphenylcyclopropenone (DPC). The source is a woman in her thirties or forties with alopecia areata. Some clones in this sample may be carry-over from other donors' samples.

The CDR3 DNA is TGTGCCAGCAGCACTTCCTACAATCAGCCCCAGCATTTT. It encodes CASSTSYNQPQHF. The chain employs TRBV7-2 and TRBJ1-5; D ambiguous. Germline CDR1 SGHTA, CDR2 FQGNSA. Trimming pared 5 bases from V and 3 bases from J, leaving 8 bases between. The CDR3 loop spans 13 amino acids.

This sequence joins TRBV20-1 and TRBJ2-5; D gene unclear. Germline CDR1 is DFQATT and CDR2 is SNEGSKA (reference sequence). Trimming stripped 1 base from V and 1 base from J, with 19 bases between. The CDR3 length is 17 residues. The CDR3 DNA reads TGCAGTGCTAGAGGGGCCGTGGTAGTGTCGATCCAAGAGACCCAGTACTTC. Translating gives CSARGAVVVSIQETQYF.

This clonotype was seen a few times. The J gene is TRBJ2-5, the V gene TRBV4-1, with 7 bases matching TRBD1. Germline values: CDR1 MGHRA, CDR2 YSYEKL. This CDR3 has 14 amino acids. J was trimmed by 1 base and V by 3 bases; bases with no gene match: 2. CDR3 in amino acids: CASSQGDSQETQYF. The CDR3 DNA sequence: TGCGCCAGCAGCCAGGGGGACAGCCAAGAGACCCAGTACTTC.

This CDR3 reads CASSFNGAGETQYF. CDR3 in DNA: TGTGCCAGCAGCTTTAATGGAGCCGGGGAGACCCAGTACTTC. The gene calls are TRBV7-2 and TRBJ2-5; D unresolved. V shed 3 bases and J shed 5 bases, with 13 bases lying between them. The germline gives CDR1 SGHTA, CDR2 FQGNSA. The CDR3 extends over 14 amino acids.

The CDR3 DNA sequence: TGTGCCAGCAGCCAAGAGAAGCGCTATGAGCAGTTCTTC. This gives the protein CASSQEKRYEQFF. The rearrangement uses TRBV3-1 and TRBJ2-1; D is unresolved. The CDR3 runs to 13 residues. The V end lost 0 bases, the J end lost 8 bases, and 8 bases lay between the germline ends. Germline lookup yields CDR1 LGHDT and CDR2 YNNKEL (reference sequence).

A single count supports this clonotype. The chain links TRBV7-9 to TRBJ2-5; D gene uncertain. V lost 4 bases and J 7 bases, leaving 13 bases between the germline ends. CDR3 length: 13 amino acids. CDR1 SEHNR and CDR2 FQNEAQ come from the germline V gene (reference sequence). CDR3: CASSSSQPGTQYF. The CDR3 DNA follows: TGTGCCAGCAGCTCCAGCCAGCCCGGGACCCAGTACTTC.

This clonotype was found a few times. The chain couples TRBV10-3 to TRBJ2-1, with D uncertain. Trimming pared 3 bases from V and 9 bases from J, leaving 9 bases between. The CDR3 has 12 residues. In germline, CDR1 is ENHRY, CDR2 SYGVKD. As DNA, the CDR3 is TGTGCCATCAGTGAACGGTCACGTGAGCAGTTCTTC. Translated, it gives CAISERSREQFF.

The rearrangement links TRBV28 to TRBJ1-2; no reliable D call. V was cut by 0 bases and J by 0 bases, with 8 bases left in between. The CDR3 has 15 residues. From germline, CDR1 is MDHEN and CDR2 SYDVKM. CDR3 region: CASSLWARPNYGYTF. Here the CDR3 DNA reads TGTGCCAGCAGTTTATGGGCCAGGCCTAACTATGGCTACACCTTC.

The chain joins TRBV12-3 or TRBV12-4 to TRBJ2-3, with D uncertain. This CDR3 comprises 13 residues. Trimming removed 5 bases from V and 2 bases from J, with 8 bases in between. The CDR3, as DNA: TGTGCCAGCAGTCCGCTCTACACAGATACGCAGTATTTT. Its protein product is CASSPLYTDTQYF.

At least ten counts were recorded for this clonotype. The chain uses TRBV29-1 and TRBJ2-2; D is perhaps TRBD1 (6 bases). The CDR3 contains 15 residues. Deletions cut 5 bases from V and 6 bases from J, with 19 bases between. The germline CDR1 and CDR2 sequences are SQVTM and ANQGSEA. The CDR3: CSVSKTGSVAGELFF. The CDR3 DNA reads as TGCAGCGTTTCAAAAACAGGGTCGGTGGCCGGGGAGCTGTTTTTT.

This clonotype was recorded a few times. This chain links TRBV6-6 with TRBJ1-4; 9 bases line up with TRBD1. CDR3 length equals 16 residues. Germline CDR1 and CDR2: MNHNY and SVGAGI (reference sequence). V was pared by 6 bases and J by 0 bases, with 5 bases of the junction left unmatched. The CDR3 DNA reads as TGTGCCAGCAGCAAGACAGGGGGTACAACTAATGAAAAACTGTTTTTT. It translates to CASSKTGGTTNEKLFF.

This clonotype came up a few times. The rearrangement uses TRBV10-3 and TRBJ1-5; possibly TRBD1 for D (5 bases). CDR1 ENHRY and CDR2 SYGVKD come from the germline V gene. Trimming stripped 6 bases from V and 4 bases from J, with 10 bases between. The CDR3 sequence is 13 residues long. The CDR3 spells CAIRGRVNQPQHF. DNA of the CDR3: TGTGCCATCAGGGGACGCGTTAATCAGCCCCAGCATTTT.

Only a few counts were recorded for this clonotype. This chain uses TRBV5-1 with TRBJ1-1; D remains unclear. CDR3 length: 14 amino acids. Deletions cut 5 bases from V and 6 bases from J, with 17 bases between. Germline CDR1 and CDR2: SGHRS and YFSETQ. The CDR3 loop reads CASRFGEENAEAFF. In DNA, the CDR3 is TGCGCCAGCAGATTCGGGGAAGAAAACGCTGAAGCTTTCTTT.

This clonotype turned up a few times. The chain employs TRBV20-1 and TRBJ2-7; 9 bases are a match to TRBD1. This CDR3 region has 12 residues. From germline, CDR1 is DFQATT and CDR2 SNEGSKA (reference sequence). Trimming cost V 4 bases and J 5 bases; bases outside gene matches: 3. This CDR3 is CSANRGRDEQYF. The CDR3 DNA reads TGCAGTGCTAACAGGGGGCGAGACGAGCAGTACTTC.

This chain connects TRBV7-9 to TRBJ2-3; 11 positions match TRBD1. Unmatched junction bases numbered 8, after V lost 7 bases and J lost 5 bases. The CDR3 covers 15 residues. CDR1 is SEHNR and CDR2 is FQNEAQ in the germline V gene (reference sequence). This CDR3 reads CASTMDRGQIDTQYF. Here the CDR3 DNA reads TGTGCCAGCACCATGGACAGGGGGCAGATAGATACGCAGTATTTT.

The chain has TRBV9 and TRBJ2-3, with no clear D. Trimming cost V 0 bases and J 6 bases, with 8 bases left between them. This CDR3 comprises 13 residues. Germline CDR1 SGDLS, CDR2 YYNGEE. CDR3 residues: CASSVAAPDTQYF. CDR3 DNA sequence: TGTGCCAGCAGCGTAGCGGCCCCCGATACGCAGTATTTT.

The V call is TRBV4-2, the J call TRBJ2-7, with 16 bases that match TRBD2. This CDR3 region has 17 residues. Trimming took 4 bases from V and 2 from J; bases not matched to a gene: 5. Per the germline V gene, CDR1 is LGHNA and CDR2 is YNFKEQ. The DNA for the CDR3 is TGTGCCAGCAGCCCAACCGGGACTAGCGGGAGGGCCTACGAGCAGTACTTC. Encoded protein: CASSPTGTSGRAYEQYF.